The 31 T cell receptor beta chains below were found in one sample sequenced in a study of vaccination and CD4 T cells after COVID-19. Researchers used the Oncomine TCR Beta short-read assay to sequence DNA from cultured CD4+ T cells. MiXCR was run by TCRdb on the PCR reads, yielding one entry per CDR3 protein. The data show some 8,200 distinct CDR3 sequences, around two thirds seen once. As for treatment: approximately 9-day PBMC culture with coronavirus spike peptide pools or control peptides (ViraFEST assay). Their antigens are not known. The sequenced sample was CD4+ T cells from blood, cultured in vitro. All receptors derive from a human donor who had recovered from COVID-19.

The chain combines TRBV6-5 with TRBJ1-1; D is undetermined. CDR3 length: 13 residues. The germline CDR1 and CDR2 sequences are MNHEY and SVGAGI. The ends were cut back, 1 base at V and 3 bases at J, with 6 bases in the middle. Written as DNA, the CDR3 is TGTGCCAGCAGTTACTACACGTACACTGAAGCTTTCTTT. Protein: CASSYYTYTEAFF.

This chain joins TRBV25-1 and TRBJ1-6; a possible D gene is TRBD1 (5 bases). Germline V gene lookup returns CDR1 MGHDK and CDR2 SYGVNS. With 3 bases removed from V and 10 bases from J, the gap between germline ends came to 16 bases. The CDR3 extends over 15 amino acids. CDR3 region: CASSERDLLVSPLHF. CDR3 nucleotides: TGTGCCAGCAGTGAGCGGGACTTGCTAGTATCACCCCTCCACTTT.

The rearrangement joins TRBV11-2 to TRBJ1-1, with D possibly TRBD1 on 5 matching bases. CDR3 length: 16 amino acids. Germline values: CDR1 SGHAT, CDR2 FQNNGV. V dropped 5 bases and J dropped 5 bases, with 21 bases sitting between them. The CDR3 nucleotides read TGTGCCAGCAGCCCAACCGGGGGGATGGGGGTTACTGAAGCTTTCTTT. It specifies CASSPTGGMGVTEAFF.

The genes are TRBV11-3 and TRBJ2-1; 8 nucleotides align to TRBD1. V shed 5 bases and J 9 bases; nucleotides not matched to a gene: 6. The length of the CDR3 is 13 residues. Germline V gene lookup returns CDR1 SGHNT and CDR2 YENEEA. Here the CDR3 DNA reads TGTGCCAGCAGCCCGGACAGGGAGAGTGAGCAGTTCTTC. Translated, it gives CASSPDRESEQFF.

This clonotype turned up a few times. The gene calls are TRBV7-3 and TRBJ2-1, with D unclear. The CDR3 loop spans 12 amino acids. Trimming took 1 base from V and 7 from J, leaving 5 bases between them. Germline CDR1 and CDR2: SGHTA and FQGTGA. This chain's CDR3 is CASSLRPNEQFF. The CDR3 coding sequence is TGTGCCAGCAGCTTAAGGCCGAATGAGCAGTTCTTC. The full variable domain, in which reference TRBV7-3 and TRBJ2-1 provide the parts outside the CDR3, is GAGVSQTPSNKVTEKGKYVELRCDPISGHTALYWYRQSLGQGPEFLIYFQGTGAADDSGLPNDRFFAVRPEGSVSTLKIQRTERGDSAVYLCASSLRPNEQFFGPGTRLTVL.

Here the CDR3 DNA reads TGTGCCAGCAGCTTAGCCTGGGCTAGCTCTGGAAACACCATATATTTT. This encodes CASSLAWASSGNTIYF. This chain connects TRBV7-9 to TRBJ1-3; D unresolved. Germline V lookup: CDR1 SEHNR, CDR2 FQNEAQ (reference sequence). Trimming stripped 0 bases from V and 0 bases from J, with 9 bases between. The CDR3 loop spans 16 amino acids.

This chain connects TRBV12-2 to TRBJ2-3; no check of the table's D call, TRBD1, against the DNA was made. TRBV12-2 corresponds to a pseudogene. The CDR3 is 17 residues long. In nucleotides, the CDR3 is TGTGCAAGTCGCTTAGCGATGAGGGGGGGTAGCACAGATACGCAGTATTTT. Protein sequence: CASRLAMRGGSTDTQYF.

This clonotype was seen a few times. The chain combines TRBV7-2 with TRBJ1-5; TRBD1 matches 7 bases. Germline CDR1 reads SGHTA; CDR2 reads FQGNSA. CDR3 length: 13 amino acids. V lost 6 bases, J lost 7 bases, and 6 bases stayed unmatched. The CDR3 region is CASSYRGKQPQHF. CDR3 coding DNA: TGTGCCAGCAGTTACAGGGGAAAGCAGCCCCAGCATTTT.

This clonotype appeared once. J is TRBJ2-1 and V is TRBV7-2; 11 nucleotides line up with TRBD1. The trim removed 0 bases at V and 14 bases at J, leaving 12 bases unmatched. The CDR3 is made up of 16 amino acids. The germline gives CDR1 SGHTA, CDR2 FQGNSA. The CDR3 spells CASSLAVVDRGQWKFF. The CDR3 DNA reads TGTGCCAGCAGCTTAGCGGTCGTGGACAGGGGGCAATGGAAGTTCTTC.

The CDR3 DNA is TGCGCCAGCAGCCAACCCCGGAGGGGTTCGTCCTACAATGAGCAGTTCTTC. It codes for CASSQPRRGSSYNEQFF. V and J are TRBV4-1 and TRBJ2-1; D is perhaps TRBD2 (6 bases). The ends were cut back, 2 bases at V and 1 base at J, with 15 bases in the middle. This CDR3 has 17 residues. The germline V gene has CDR1 MGHRA and CDR2 YSYEKL.

V and J are TRBV24-1 and TRBJ2-1; maybe TRBD1 (6 bases). There are 14 residues in the CDR3. Between the trimmed V and J ends, which lost 9 bases and 4 bases, there was a span of 15 bases. Germline lookup yields CDR1 KGHDR and CDR2 SFDVKD. The CDR3 bases are TGTGCCACCGGACCTTCGACAGGTTACAATGAGCAGTTCTTC. Its translation is CATGPSTGYNEQFF.

This clonotype was seen only once. The chain is built from TRBV19 and TRBJ2-3; D call uncertain. V was trimmed by 7 bases and J by 5 bases, leaving 13 bases between them. The CDR3 has 13 residues. The V gene's germline CDR1 is LNHDA and CDR2 SQIVND (reference sequence). CDR3 sequence: CASKRSVVDTQYF. DNA of the CDR3: TGTGCCAGTAAAAGAAGCGTCGTAGATACGCAGTATTTT.

This chain connects TRBV20-1 to TRBJ1-2; possibly TRBD1 for D (6 bases). V lost 3 bases to trimming and J lost 7 bases, with 15 bases between them. This CDR3 region has 13 residues. Germline V gene lookup returns CDR1 DFQATT and CDR2 SNEGSKA (reference sequence). CDR3 region: CSASLARGFGYTF. In nucleotides, the CDR3 is TGCAGTGCTAGTTTGGCCAGGGGATTTGGCTACACCTTC.

The chain recombines TRBV7-9 with TRBJ2-3; 7 bases match TRBD1. Germline V lookup: CDR1 SEHNR, CDR2 FQNEAQ (reference sequence). Losses at the gene ends were 0 bases for V and 5 bases for J; bases not matched to a gene: 8. The CDR3 sequence is 16 residues long. The CDR3 DNA is TGTGCCAGCAGCTTAGCAGGGGGCCCGATACGAGATACGCAGTATTTT. The encoded protein is CASSLAGGPIRDTQYF.

In DNA form, the CDR3 reads TGTGCCAGCACTGTACGTACAGGAACGAACTATGGCTACACCTTC. It specifies CASTVRTGTNYGYTF. The chain uses TRBV6-1 and TRBJ1-2; tentatively, D is TRBD1 (5 bases). V lost 7 bases and J lost 2, with 17 bases in between. The CDR3 has 15 amino acids. Germline CDR1 MNHNS, CDR2 SASEGT.

CDR3 in DNA: TGCAGTGCTAGAGATCCGGCATCTCCTAGGGGGGGAAATTCACCCCTCCACTTT. Encoded protein: CSARDPASPRGGNSPLHF. The chain links TRBV20-1 to TRBJ1-6, with D perhaps matching TRBD1 (6 bases). The CDR3 length is 18 residues. Germline V lookup: CDR1 DFQATT, CDR2 SNEGSKA (reference sequence). Trimming stripped 0 bases from V and 7 bases from J, with 22 bases between.

In this sample, this clonotype turned up a few times. The chain is built from TRBV7-2 and TRBJ2-1; 9 positions agree with TRBD2. Germline CDR1 SGHTA, CDR2 FQGNSA. The CDR3 loop spans 13 amino acids. Losses at the gene ends were 7 bases for V and 9 bases for J; bases not matched to a gene: 7. CDR3 nucleotide sequence: TGTGCCAGCAAGCCTAGCGGGGAAAGTGAGCAGTTCTTC. It is translated as CASKPSGESEQFF.

The V gene is TRBV6-2 or TRBV6-3, the J gene TRBJ1-5; D gene uncertain. The ends were cut back, 6 bases at V and 7 bases at J, with 22 bases in the middle. The CDR3 length is 16 residues. Germline CDR1 MNHEY, CDR2 SVGEGT. Here the CDR3 reads CASRGPVDRAWQPQHF. The CDR3 DNA is TGTGCCAGCAGAGGCCCCGTGGACCGAGCATGGCAGCCCCAGCATTTT.

V gene TRBV6-5 combines with J gene TRBJ2-1; D could derive from TRBD1 or TRBD2 (5 bases each). This CDR3 is built from 13 residues. The V gene's germline CDR1 is MNHEY and CDR2 SVGAGI. Deletions cut 0 bases from V and 7 bases from J, with 7 bases between. CDR3 loop: CASSYSGENEQFF. CDR3 bases: TGTGCCAGCAGTTACTCGGGGGAAAATGAGCAGTTCTTC.

Only a few counts were recorded for this clonotype. The rearrangement joins TRBV4-2 to TRBJ2-5; D perhaps matches TRBD1 (5 bases). With 0 bases removed from V and 7 bases from J, the gap between germline ends came to 18 bases. Germline CDR1 reads LGHNA; CDR2 reads YNFKEQ. This CDR3 contains 16 residues. CDR3 residues: CASSQEGSGWGGTQYF. The CDR3 DNA follows: TGTGCCAGCAGCCAAGAAGGCTCAGGGTGGGGTGGGACCCAGTACTTC.

The V and J genes are TRBV21-1 and TRBJ2-1; TRBD2, the table's D call, lacks a check against the DNA. TRBV21-1 is reported as a pseudogene. This CDR3 has 20 residues. CDR3 sequence: CASSPLGGQAGTSGYNEQFF. DNA of the CDR3: TGTGCCAGCAGCCCTCTGGGGGGACAAGCCGGGACTAGCGGGTACAATGAGCAGTTCTTC.

The gene calls are TRBV25-1 and TRBJ1-2; D unresolved. The CDR3 loop spans 15 amino acids. V lost 2 bases, J lost 7 bases, and 17 bases lay in between. Germline CDR1 is MGHDK and CDR2 is SYGVNS. The CDR3 DNA follows: TGTGCCAGCAGTGAACAAGGATCCACCCTAGCTGGCTACACCTTC. Amino acids: CASSEQGSTLAGYTF.

This clonotype was counted a single time. The chain links TRBV24-1 to TRBJ1-2; D unclear. V was trimmed by 4 bases and J by 0 bases, leaving 8 bases between them. Germline assignment: CDR1 KGHDR and CDR2 SFDVKD. The CDR3 sequence is 14 residues long. As DNA, the CDR3 is TGTGCCACCAGTGAAGGGATGGCTAACTATGGCTACACCTTC. This translates into CATSEGMANYGYTF.

V usage is TRBV6-2 or TRBV6-3 and J usage is TRBJ1-2; 11 bases are shared with TRBD1. The V gene end was trimmed by 6 bases and the J gene end by 6 bases; junction bases not matched to a gene: 6. This CDR3 spans 14 amino acids. Germline CDR1 reads MNHEY; CDR2 reads SVGEGT. Here the CDR3 reads CASRDPGQGDGYTF. CDR3 coding DNA: TGTGCCAGCAGGGACCCGGGACAGGGGGATGGCTACACCTTC.

The J gene is TRBJ2-2, the V gene TRBV19, with 10 bases that match TRBD1. The length of the CDR3 is 15 residues. J gave up 5 bases and V 6 bases, and 6 bases lay outside the gene matches. Germline V lookup: CDR1 LNHDA, CDR2 SQIVND (reference sequence). The CDR3 DNA follows: TGTGCCAGTAGGAGGACAGGGGGTTTTACCGGGGAGCTGTTTTTT. Translation: CASRRTGGFTGELFF.

The chain has TRBV20-1 and TRBJ2-7; perhaps TRBD2 as D (6 bases). V lost 3 bases and J lost 6, with 12 bases in between. Germline CDR1 and CDR2: DFQATT and SNEGSKA (reference sequence). The CDR3 contains 12 residues. The CDR3 protein is CSASPRAGEQYF. The CDR3 DNA reads TGCAGTGCTAGCCCAAGAGCGGGCGAGCAGTACTTC.

The gene calls are TRBV24-1 and TRBJ2-7; TRBD2 agrees at 11 bases. Germline CDR1 is KGHDR and CDR2 is SFDVKD. V lost 4 bases to trimming and J lost 2 bases; unmatched junction nucleotides: 9. CDR3 size: 17 residues. Here the CDR3 reads CATSDPGLAGGPYEQYF. CDR3 nucleotides: TGTGCCACCAGTGACCCCGGATTAGCGGGAGGGCCCTACGAGCAGTACTTC.

The chain carries TRBV20-1 and TRBJ2-1, with 14 bases identical to TRBD2. The ends lost 5 bases at V and 9 bases at J; junction bases unmatched: 12. CDR3 length: 16 amino acids. CDR1 is DFQATT, CDR2 SNEGSKA, per germline (reference sequence). The CDR3 DNA is TGCAGTGCTGGGGGGACTAGCGGGAGCCGGAGGAGTGAGCAGTTCTTC. Translation gives CSAGGTSGSRRSEQFF.

The chain links TRBV12-5 to TRBJ1-1; 8 nucleotides line up with TRBD1. The V segment lost 5 bases and the J segment 0 bases; nucleotides outside the gene matches: 17. Germline CDR1 LGHNT, CDR2 FRNRAP. There are 19 residues in the CDR3. This chain's CDR3 is CASGRITYRGYLMNTEAFF. The CDR3, as DNA: TGTGCTAGTGGTCGAATAACATACAGGGGGTACCTCATGAACACTGAAGCTTTCTTT.

J is TRBJ2-7 and V is TRBV4-1; the D gene could be TRBD1 or TRBD2 (5 bases each). This CDR3 has 13 amino acids. Between the trimmed V and J ends, which lost 2 bases and 4 bases, there was a span of 9 bases. The V gene's germline CDR1 is MGHRA and CDR2 YSYEKL. The CDR3 nucleotides read TGCGCCAGCAGCCAACAAGAGGGGTACGAGCAGTACTTC. As protein: CASSQQEGYEQYF.

The chain carries TRBV24-1 and TRBJ2-2; 9 bases fit TRBD1. CDR3 length: 16 residues. From germline, CDR1 is KGHDR and CDR2 SFDVKD. V lost 4 bases and J lost 7; bases outside the gene matches: 9. For the CDR3, the DNA is TGTGCCACCAGTGACACCGGGACAGGGATCGACGGGGAGCTGTTTTTT. This translates into CATSDTGTGIDGELFF.